This T cell receptor (beta chain) stems from a study of control samples from healthy donors and cancer patients. From germline, CDR1 is SGHKS and CDR2 YYEKEE (reference sequence). Trimming cost V 2 bases and J 1 base, with 6 bases left between them. The CDR3 runs to 13 residues. The method was immunoSEQ multiplex PCR; TCRdb's version includes in-frame clones alone and lacks a portion of them. The sample lists 100,000 to 150,000 clones, 92% seen once, with 2% to 2.5% in the top ten. Sequencing was performed on blood. The chain links TRBV5-5 to TRBJ1-1; no reliable D call. The receptor comes from a woman aged 45-59 years in good health. The CDR3 reads CASSFNRNTEAFF. Here the CDR3 DNA reads TGTGCCAGCAGCTTCAACCGGAACACTGAAGCTTTCTTT. Using reference TRBV5-5 and TRBJ1-1 for the parts outside the CDR3, the full variable domain is DAGVTQSPTHLIKTRGQQVTLRCSPISGHKSVSWYQQVLGQGPQFIFQYYEKEERGRGNFPDRFSARQFPNYSSELNVNALLLGDSALYLCASSFNRNTEAFFGQGTRLTVV.